This TCR beta chain is from a study of T cell clonality in common variable immunodeficiency (dated by TCRdb to the mid-2010s). What the authors observed across the whole study: Fewer TCRbeta clones were shared among CVID subjects than among healthy controls (p < 0.0001). Patient heterogeneity within the CVID cohort put limits on correlating repertoire features with clinical complications. Although equal DNA input was used, an average of about 81,820 unique sequences per sample was obtained for controls, compared with some 34,000 for CVID samples. Increased TCRbeta clonality was found in CVID subjects compared with healthy controls (t-test p = 0.018), with the increase being most characteristic of about a third of subjects. CVID TCRbeta sequences reportedly showed fewer deletions and N-nucleotide insertions and lacked highly modified clones with 13 or more V deletions. The authors noted that sequencing repertoires of T cell subpopulations would be needed to clarify what caused the increased clonality in CVID.

Most CVID patients and most healthy controls were of Caucasian heritage. Heparinized peripheral whole blood samples of roughly 5 to 8.5 ml were obtained from each donor. TCRbeta CDR3 repertoires were sequenced from genomic DNA of adults with common variable immune deficiency (CVID) and healthy adult controls. There were about 22 healthy adult volunteers in the control group (about 12 female and some ten male), ranging in age from about 20 to 66 years, with a mean age of approximately 34. To isolate peripheral blood mononuclear cells, diluted blood was subjected to density centrifugation over Hypaque 1077 or Ficoll-Paque. Genomic DNA was extracted from unsorted mononuclear cells by Qiagen column purification or by a centrifugation-based method. Many counts were recorded for this clone. It has no known antigen specificity. Read coverage stops 3 residues before the CDR3 terminus; the germline J gene supplies the remainder.

V sheds 1 base and J sheds 3 bases, leaving 10 bases between their ends. From the germline V gene (reference sequence), CDR1 is DFQATT and CDR2 is SNEGSKA. Including cysteine and phenylalanine, the CDR3 has 13 amino acids. Shown are 30 bases from within the CDR3, in frame from base 1. CVID samples and control samples contributed equivalent amounts of genomic DNA as sequencing input. For every sample, a 60 bp segment covering the rearranged TCRbeta CDR3 region was amplified and then sequenced. The immunoSEQ assay, a bias-corrected multiplex PCR combined with high-throughput sequencing, was used for TCRbeta amplification. Per the source publication's procedure: Each unique nucleotide sequence was treated as a clone and annotated with V, D and J genes, copy number and frequency. Sequences were labeled productive if in frame, and non-productive if out of frame or containing stop codons. As previously described, clonality was calculated on the basis of Shannon's entropy. Mean CDR3 Kyte-Doolittle hydropathy was derived from the predicted amino acid sequences of productive clones. Scaled V gene usage was hierarchically clustered using Manhattan distance and complete linkage with the R hclust function. To assess clone sharing by CDR3 amino acid sequence, 12 repertoires per group were resampled over 100 rounds. The repertoires were screened for around 70 published EBV-specific TCRbeta sequences and approximately 240 published CMV-specific TCRbeta sequences. Analysis left out a couple of CVID samples that produced under 10,000 sequences, so 40 to 45 CVID repertoires remained. This immuneACCESS table, as held by TCRdb, lists in-frame sequences with V and J called but not all clones. Of the missing ones, under half trace to an unresolved V gene in checked studies; the others have no known cause. That table gives V, J and clone size, and the DNA gave D and trimming. There are 55,000 or so clones in this sample, and none of them is a singleton. The top ten hold 4.5% to 5.5% of the sample.

This receptor was identified in a person aged 18 to 75 in good health. The sample taken for sequencing was peripheral blood mononuclear cells. The chain links TRBV20-1 with TRBJ2-7; the best D guess is TRBD2, with 5 bases matching. CDR3 DNA, as far as it was read: TGCAGTGCTAGAGCCGGCGGGCTCTACGAG. It codes for CSARAGGLYE. The CDR3 in its entirety is CSARAGGLYEQYF.